This is a list of T cell receptor beta chains from one sample in a study of cytomegalovirus exposure and HLA in healthy donors. Assay: immunoSEQ multiplex PCR; the TCRdb copy retains only in-frame clones and omits some. The data hold over 100,000 clones, with 70% to 85% observed a single time. The sequencing input was PBMCs. The receptors derive from a female donor in good health and CMV-seronegative. The CDR3 runs from the conserved cysteine through the conserved F or W. D genes are given only for firm matches. Not all rows give a size; the values are once, few, many and, for expanded clones, a class.

>.|TRBJ1-4|.|13|TRBV5-1
CASSFTGSEKLFF
TGCGCCAGCAGCTTTACGGGGTCGGAAAAACTGTTTTTT
>.|TRBJ2-5|.|13|TRBV6-6
CASQKDSEETQYF
TGTGCCAGCCAGAAGGACAGTGAAGAGACCCAGTACTTC
>.|TRBJ2-7|TRBD1|11|TRBV29-1
CSGWDSYEQYF
TGCAGCGGGTGGGACAGCTACGAGCAGTACTTC
>.|TRBJ2-3|.|16|TRBV7-2
CASSSPTGRRVDTQYF
TGTGCCAGCAGCTCCCCGACAGGGAGGAGAGTAGATACGCAGTATTTT
>.|TRBJ2-2|.|14|TRBV10-3
CAISAGSNTGELFF
TGTGCCATCAGTGCCGGGTCGAACACCGGGGAGCTGTTTTTT
>.|TRBJ2-7|.|16|TRBV9
CASSVGATLLEYEQYF
TGTGCCAGCAGCGTAGGGGCCACTCTTTTAGAATACGAGCAGTACTTC
>few|TRBJ1-2|.|14|TRBV18
CASSPPGQAGRYTF
TGTGCCAGCTCACCACCGGGGCAGGCCGGCCGCTACACCTTC
>.|TRBJ1-5|.|14|TRBV10-3
CAISDPGSNQPQHF
TGTGCCATCAGTGATCCGGGGTCCAATCAGCCCCAGCATTTT
>once|TRBJ1-1|TRBD1|16|TRBV6-5
CASSYSPPGTGDEAFF
TGTGCCAGCAGTTACTCGCCCCCCGGGACAGGGGACGAAGCTTTCTTT
>.|TRBJ1-1|.|14|TRBV14
CASSPPWRDTEAFF
TGTGCCAGCAGCCCCCCTTGGAGGGACACTGAAGCTTTCTTT
>.|TRBJ2-4|TRBD2|19|TRBV5-4
CASSSGGGRTASGKNIQYF
TGTGCCAGCAGCTCGGGAGGGGGAAGGACCGCCTCAGGCAAAAACATTCAGTACTTC
>.|TRBJ1-3|.|17|TRBV28
CASSSFLSQTPGNTIYF
TGTGCCAGCAGTTCATTTCTGTCCCAAACTCCTGGAAACACCATATATTTT
>.|TRBJ1-2|.|16|TRBV7-8
CASSLEWAGREYGYTF
TGTGCCAGCAGCTTAGAATGGGCAGGGAGGGAGTATGGCTACACCTTC
>.|TRBJ2-7|TRBD2|15|TRBV5-1
CASSLVTSGSYEQYF
TGCGCCAGCAGCTTGGTGACTAGCGGGAGTTACGAGCAGTACTTC
>.|TRBJ1-2|.|14|TRBV7-9
CASSLAAAEAGYTF
TGTGCCAGCAGCTTAGCGGCGGCAGAGGCTGGCTACACCTTC
>once|TRBJ2-5|TRBD1|13|TRBV18
CASFTGVRETQYF
TGTGCCAGCTTCACAGGGGTTCGAGAGACCCAGTACTTC
>.|TRBJ2-7|.|12|TRBV28
CASSVISYEQYF
TGTGCCAGCAGTGTCATCTCCTACGAGCAGTACTTC
>.|TRBJ2-7|.|15|TRBV18
CASSPLGGGPGEQYF
TGTGCCAGCTCACCACTAGGAGGTGGTCCTGGCGAGCAGTACTTC
>.|TRBJ1-1|.|12|TRBV5-6
CASTSGGTEAFF
TGTGCCAGCACCTCTGGGGGGACTGAAGCTTTCTTT